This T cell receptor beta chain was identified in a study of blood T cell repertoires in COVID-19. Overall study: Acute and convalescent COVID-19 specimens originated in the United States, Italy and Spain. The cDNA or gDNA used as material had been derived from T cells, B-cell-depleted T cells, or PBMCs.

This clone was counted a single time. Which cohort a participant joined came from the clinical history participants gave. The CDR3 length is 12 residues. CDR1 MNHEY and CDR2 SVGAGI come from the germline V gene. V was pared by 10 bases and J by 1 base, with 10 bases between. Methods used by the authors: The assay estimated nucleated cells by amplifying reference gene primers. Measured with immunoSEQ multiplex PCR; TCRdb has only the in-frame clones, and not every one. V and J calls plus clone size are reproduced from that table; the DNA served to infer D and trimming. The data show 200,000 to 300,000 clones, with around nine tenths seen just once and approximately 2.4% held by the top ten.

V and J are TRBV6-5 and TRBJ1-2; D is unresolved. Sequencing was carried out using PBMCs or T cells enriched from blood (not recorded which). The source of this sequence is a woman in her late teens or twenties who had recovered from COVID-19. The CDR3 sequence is CATTVNNYGYTF. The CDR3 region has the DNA TGTGCCACCACGGTCAATAACTATGGCTACACCTTC.